The 29 T cell receptor beta chains in this list originate from one sample, sequenced in a study of blood T cell repertoires in COVID-19. Libraries were prepared by immunoSEQ multiplex PCR; TCRdb keeps only in-frame clonotypes and omits some of them. This sample has about 120,000 clones, with 85% found just once. Sequenced sample: peripheral blood. The receptors stem from an elderly man with acute or convalescent COVID-19.

The chain has TRBV6-5 and TRBJ2-7; TRBD1 matches at 9 bases. The CDR3 has 14 residues. V was pared by 9 bases and J by 6 bases, with 12 bases of the junction left unmatched. CDR1 and CDR2 (germline): MNHEY, SVGAGI. CDR3 DNA sequence: TGTGCCAGTAAACCGGGACAGGGTGGTCGCGAGCAGTACTTC. It encodes CASKPGQGGREQYF.

The rearrangement links TRBV27 to TRBJ1-3; D possibly corresponds to TRBD1 (5 bases). Trimming pared 5 bases from V and 2 bases from J, leaving 10 bases between. Germline CDR1 and CDR2: MNHEY and SMNVEV (reference sequence). CDR3 length equals 14 residues. The CDR3 loop is CASSSGGTGNTIYF. The CDR3 nucleotides read TGTGCCAGCAGTAGCGGGGGAACTGGAAACACCATATATTTT.

This clone was picked up one time. The CDR3: CASSLSGSYNEQFF. The CDR3 DNA sequence: TGTGCCAGCAGTCTTAGCGGCTCCTACAATGAGCAGTTCTTC. The rearrangement joins TRBV6-2 or TRBV6-3 to TRBJ2-1; D perhaps matches TRBD2 (6 bases). Trimming cost V 5 bases and J 0 bases, with 8 bases left between them. This CDR3 has 14 residues. Per germline, CDR1 MNHEY and CDR2 SVGEGT.

The chain joins TRBV30 to TRBJ1-4, with 8 bases matching TRBD1. V trimming: 7 bases; J trimming: 8 bases; junction bases outside the gene matches: 12. CDR3 length equals 14 residues. Per the germline V gene, CDR1 is GTSNPN and CDR2 is SVGIG (reference sequence). The DNA of the CDR3 is TGTGCCTTCTCACCGGGACAGGCGTGGGAAAAACTGTTTTTT. Translated: CAFSPGQAWEKLFF.

The chain links TRBV19 to TRBJ2-7, with TRBD2 matching over 9 bases. The CDR3 has 14 amino acids. V lost 5 bases to trimming and J lost 6 bases; unmatched junction nucleotides: 8. Germline values: CDR1 LNHDA, CDR2 SQIVND (reference sequence). This CDR3 is CASSVPGLASEQYF. The CDR3, as DNA: TGTGCCAGTAGTGTTCCGGGACTAGCCTCCGAGCAGTACTTC.

This sequence joins TRBV27 and TRBJ1-2, with a possible D match to TRBD1 (6 bases). The CDR3 sequence is 15 residues long. CDR1 is MNHEY and CDR2 is SMNVEV in the germline V gene (reference sequence). Trimming removed 7 bases from V and 3 bases from J, with 18 bases in between. CDR3 protein: CASTSISGDHYGYTF. Written as DNA, the CDR3 is TGTGCCAGCACCTCGATCTCAGGGGATCACTATGGCTACACCTTC.

This chain uses TRBV5-6 with TRBJ1-2; TRBD1 matches at 10 bases. The CDR3 contains 15 residues. Losses at the gene ends were 2 bases for V and 4 bases for J; bases not matched to a gene: 5. Per germline, CDR1 SGHDT and CDR2 YYEEEE. The CDR3 DNA is TGTGCCAGCAGCTTCCGGGACAGGGGCTCCTATGGCTACACCTTC. Residues: CASSFRDRGSYGYTF.

This clone was detected only once. An end of the junction differs from the germline gene, which may be a read error. This chain connects TRBV2 to TRBJ2-7; D gene uncertain. This CDR3 region has 14 residues. Per the germline V gene, CDR1 is SNHLY and CDR2 is FYNNEI. The DNA of the CDR3 is TGTGCCAGCAGTGAAAGCCAGGCAATCTACGAGCAGTGCTTC. It translates to CASSESQAIYEQCF.

The rearrangement links TRBV11-2 to TRBJ2-1; TRBD2 agrees at 13 bases. Germline CDR1 SGHAT, CDR2 FQNNGV. This CDR3 is built from 17 residues. V shed 4 bases, J shed 9 bases, and the junction held 12 bases outside the gene matches. This CDR3 reads CASSSQTTSGRTPEQFF. CDR3 sequence (DNA): TGTGCCAGCAGCTCTCAAACGACTAGCGGGAGGACTCCTGAGCAGTTCTTC.

This rearrangement joins TRBV7-9 to TRBJ1-1; a weak D match, TRBD1 (5 bases). The ends were cut back, 1 base at V and 1 base at J, with 10 bases in the middle. The CDR3 runs 15 residues. CDR1 and CDR2 from the germline V gene are SEHNR and FQNEAQ (reference sequence). CDR3 nucleotide sequence: TGTGCCAGCAGCTTAGGGGGCTCGGCGAACACTGAAGCTTTCTTT. It translates to CASSLGGSANTEAFF.

Only one count was recorded for this clone. The CDR3 DNA reads TGTGCCAGCAGTACGCCGACAGGGGCCACCTTC. This translates into CASSTPTGATF. The chain recombines TRBV6-2 or TRBV6-3 with TRBJ1-2, with 8 bases lining up with TRBD1. The CDR3 consists of 11 residues. The germline V gene has CDR1 MNHEY and CDR2 SVGEGT. The trim removed 5 bases at V and 13 bases at J, leaving 6 bases unmatched.

The chain links TRBV10-3 to TRBJ1-1, with D uncertain. The germline V and J ends were trimmed by 7 bases and 2 bases, with 11 bases remaining between them. CDR1 is ENHRY, CDR2 SYGVKD, per germline. This CDR3 contains 13 residues. Written as DNA, the CDR3 is TGTGCCATCATGGCAGGTGAAAACACTGAAGCTTTCTTT. Translating gives CAIMAGENTEAFF.

The genes are TRBV18 and TRBJ1-4, with a tentative D call TRBD1 (5 bases). The CDR3 length is 14 residues. With 2 bases removed from V and 8 bases from J, the gap between germline ends came to 12 bases. The germline CDR1 and CDR2 sequences are KGHSH and LQKENI. The CDR3, as DNA: TGTGCCAGCTCACCAGAGGCAGGGAGGGAAAAACTGTTTTTT. Protein product: CASSPEAGREKLFF. Full variable domain (outside the CDR3, taken from reference TRBV18 and TRBJ1-4): NAGVMQNPRHLVRRRGQEARLRCSPMKGHSHVYWYRQLPEEGLKFMVYLQKENIIDESGMPKERFSAEFPKEGPSILRIQQVVRGDSAAYFCASSPEAGREKLFFGSGTQLSVL.

This rearrangement joins TRBV29-1 to TRBJ2-3; 9 bases line up with TRBD2. CDR1 and CDR2 (germline): SQVTM, ANQGSEA. There are 13 residues in the CDR3. J gave up 9 bases and V 3 bases, and 7 bases lay outside the gene matches. The CDR3 DNA reads as TGCAGCGTTGAGCCCCCGGGACTAGCCACGCAGTATTTT. As protein: CSVEPPGLATQYF.

The genes are TRBV6-6 and TRBJ1-2, with TRBD1 matching 10 bases. The J segment lost 6 bases and the V segment lost 5 bases, leaving 18 bases of the junction unmatched. Germline V gene sequence: CDR1 MNHNY, CDR2 SVGAGI (reference sequence). The CDR3 covers 18 residues. CDR3 amino acids: CASSPPPGRQGAYHGYTF. The CDR3 DNA reads as TGTGCCAGCAGTCCACCCCCGGGACGACAGGGGGCGTATCATGGCTACACCTTC.

V is TRBV2 and J is TRBJ1-4; 7 nucleotides align to TRBD1. The V gene end was trimmed by 7 bases and the J gene end by 5 bases; junction bases not matched to a gene: 7. The V gene's germline CDR1 is SNHLY and CDR2 FYNNEI. The CDR3 length is 14 residues. CDR3 loop: CASKAGTANEKLFF. DNA for the CDR3: TGTGCCAGCAAAGCCGGGACAGCAAATGAAAAACTGTTTTTT.

This chain joins TRBV27 and TRBJ1-6; 7 positions agree with TRBD1. The CDR3 sequence is 17 residues long. CDR1 is MNHEY and CDR2 is SMNVEV in the germline V gene (reference sequence). Trimming took 5 bases from V and 4 from J; bases not matched to a gene: 11. The CDR3 nucleotides read TGTGCCAGCAGTCCCCCCTGGACAGGCCGATATAATTCACCCCTCCACTTT. Amino acids: CASSPPWTGRYNSPLHF.

The table lists this clone with a count of one. The J gene is TRBJ1-5, the V gene TRBV2; no firm D call. Trimming stripped 4 bases from V and 5 bases from J, with 12 bases between. CDR1 is SNHLY and CDR2 is FYNNEI in the germline V gene. There are 14 residues in the CDR3. The CDR3 DNA reads TGTGCCAGCAGTGTGGGGAGTCCGGATCAGCCCCAGCATTTT. This codes for CASSVGSPDQPQHF.

This clone showed up just a few times. The V call is TRBV6-6, the J call TRBJ2-7; D might be TRBD2 (5 bases). Trimming left V 7 bases short and J 1 base short, with 20 bases between. The CDR3 runs 16 residues. Looked up from germline, CDR1 is MNHNY and CDR2 is SVGAGI (reference sequence). For the CDR3, the DNA is TGTGCCAGCACCTCTACGAGCGGCAGGAGGTCCTACGAGCAGTACTTC. It encodes CASTSTSGRRSYEQYF.

This clone was seen a few times. This chain connects TRBV28 to TRBJ1-1; D gene uncertain. Germline CDR1 is MDHEN and CDR2 is SYDVKM. This CDR3 region has 14 residues. Between the trimmed V and J ends, which lost 1 base and 2 bases, there was a span of 8 bases. CDR3 bases: TGTGCCAGCAGTTTATCACAGAGAAACACTGAAGCTTTCTTT. This translates into CASSLSQRNTEAFF.

The chain combines TRBV6-5 with TRBJ2-1, with 8 nucleotides matching TRBD2. The CDR3 length is 15 residues. Unmatched junction bases numbered 13, after V lost 5 bases and J lost 10 bases. Germline V gene sequence: CDR1 MNHEY, CDR2 SVGAGI. The CDR3, as DNA: TGTGCCAGCAGTCAACCGGGACTAGGGTCCAGGGAGCAGTTCTTC. Encoded protein: CASSQPGLGSREQFF.

V and J are TRBV10-3 and TRBJ2-1, with D perhaps TRBD1 (5 bases). Germline assignment: CDR1 ENHRY and CDR2 SYGVKD. The CDR3 runs 14 residues. V dropped 4 bases and J dropped 6 bases, with 13 bases sitting between them. The chain's CDR3 is CAISATGPPNEQFF. The CDR3 DNA follows: TGTGCCATCAGTGCTACAGGTCCCCCCAATGAGCAGTTCTTC.

The rearrangement links TRBV18 to TRBJ1-4; possible D gene TRBD1, 6 bases. CDR3 length: 14 amino acids. Per germline, CDR1 KGHSH and CDR2 LQKENI. Trimming took off 6 bases at V and 5 bases at J, with 13 bases between the two ends. CDR3 loop: CASSPGHTNEKLFF. The CDR3 region has the DNA TGTGCCAGCTCCCCGGGACATACGAATGAAAAACTGTTTTTT.

V and J are TRBV5-4 and TRBJ2-1; the match to TRBD2 covers 10 bases. The CDR3 has 15 residues. V lost 3 bases and J lost 2; bases outside the gene matches: 2. Germline V lookup: CDR1 SGHNT, CDR2 YYREEE (reference sequence). CDR3 region: CASSSSGGAYNEQFF. CDR3 sequence (DNA): TGTGCCAGCAGCTCGAGCGGGGGGGCCTACAATGAGCAGTTCTTC.

The rearrangement joins TRBV12-5 to TRBJ1-1; D is possibly TRBD1 (6 bases). Trimming cost V 7 bases and J 8 bases, with 17 bases left between them. CDR3 size: 13 residues. The germline V gene encodes CDR1 LGHNT and CDR2 FRNRAP. The CDR3 loop reads CASARTVDGEAFF. CDR3 nucleotide sequence: TGTGCTAGTGCCCGGACAGTTGATGGAGAAGCTTTCTTT.

The rearrangement joins TRBV29-1 to TRBJ1-1; 7 bases are shared with TRBD1. Germline-derived CDR1 and CDR2 are SQVTM and ANQGSEA. V lost 6 bases to trimming and J lost 1 base; unmatched junction nucleotides: 5. The CDR3 extends over 13 amino acids. DNA for the CDR3: TGCAGCGTGGGGACAGCCCAGAACACTGAAGCTTTCTTT. The encoded protein is CSVGTAQNTEAFF. The full variable domain, its missing parts supplied by reference TRBV29-1 and TRBJ1-1, is SAVISQKPSRDICQRGTSLTIQCQVDSQVTMMFWYRQQPGQSLTLIATANQGSEATYESGFVIDKFPISRPNLTFSTLTVSNMSPEDSSIYLCSVGTAQNTEAFFGQGTRLTVV.

About this clone itself: Other DNA sequences in this specimen translate into the identical CDR3. The rearrangement uses TRBV4-2 and TRBJ2-4; TRBD2 is a possible D gene (6 bases). The CDR3 covers 16 residues. With 1 base removed from V and 7 bases from J, the gap between germline ends came to 17 bases. Germline V gene sequence: CDR1 LGHNA, CDR2 YNFKEQ. CDR3 coding DNA: TGTGCCAGCAGCCAAGTCGGGGGTACATGGGAGAACATTCAGTACTTC. Translation gives CASSQVGGTWENIQYF.

The CDR3: CATSEADRAYEQYF. The DNA of the CDR3 is TGTGCCACCAGTGAGGCGGACAGGGCCTACGAGCAGTACTTC. This rearrangement joins TRBV24-1 to TRBJ2-7; TRBD1 agrees at 8 bases. The CDR3 contains 14 residues. CDR1 is KGHDR, CDR2 SFDVKD, per germline. The J segment lost 2 bases and the V segment lost 4 bases, leaving 3 bases of the junction unmatched.

This chain links TRBV5-1 with TRBJ2-7; 9 bases agree with TRBD2. The CDR3 is 14 residues long. Trimming at V came to 5 bases and at J to 2 bases, leaving 5 bases not matched to a gene. Germline V CDR1 and CDR2: SGHRS, YFSETQ. DNA of the CDR3: TGCGCCAGCAGGGTTAGCGGGGGTCCCTACGAGCAGTACTTC. This codes for CASRVSGGPYEQYF.